This TCR beta chain was found in a study of T cell responses to AZD1222 COVID-19 vaccine. This clone has a handful of counts. This table comes from immunoSEQ multiplex PCR, and its TCRdb copy is limited to in-frame clones, with some not included. The sample lists over 150,000 clones, 87% occurring once. Per germline, CDR1 MNHEY and CDR2 SVGAGI. Between the trimmed V and J ends, which lost 7 bases and 4 bases, there was a span of 16 bases. CDR3 length: 14 amino acids. The sequencing used peripheral blood, collected 28 days after the second AZD1222 dose. This TCR came from an adult who received the AZD1222 COVID-19 vaccine. The chain uses TRBV6-5 and TRBJ1-2, with D possibly TRBD1 on 5 matching bases. CDR3: CASTQGGRGYGYTF. CDR3 coding DNA: TGTGCCAGCACCCAAGGTGGAAGGGGCTATGGCTACACCTTC.